This T cell receptor (beta chain) was sequenced in a study of PD-L1 blockade in urothelial cancer. Time point: pretreatment peripheral blood. Here immunoSEQ multiplex PCR was the method, and the copy in TCRdb shows in-frame clones only, minus some. This sample has roughly 87,000 clones, with around 89% found just once. Germline-derived CDR1 and CDR2 are SGDLS and YYNGEE. With 0 bases removed from V and 2 bases from J, the gap between germline ends came to 9 bases. The CDR3 totals 15 residues. The receptor was derived from a woman older than 75 with urothelial cancer. The V call is TRBV9, the J call TRBJ1-3, with D tentatively TRBD1 (5 bases). The source material was PBMCs, sampled around atezolizumab (anti-PD-L1) treatment. CDR3 bases: TGTGCCAGCAGCGTAGGGGGGGAAGCTGGAAACACCATATATTTT. Translation gives CASSVGGEAGNTIYF.